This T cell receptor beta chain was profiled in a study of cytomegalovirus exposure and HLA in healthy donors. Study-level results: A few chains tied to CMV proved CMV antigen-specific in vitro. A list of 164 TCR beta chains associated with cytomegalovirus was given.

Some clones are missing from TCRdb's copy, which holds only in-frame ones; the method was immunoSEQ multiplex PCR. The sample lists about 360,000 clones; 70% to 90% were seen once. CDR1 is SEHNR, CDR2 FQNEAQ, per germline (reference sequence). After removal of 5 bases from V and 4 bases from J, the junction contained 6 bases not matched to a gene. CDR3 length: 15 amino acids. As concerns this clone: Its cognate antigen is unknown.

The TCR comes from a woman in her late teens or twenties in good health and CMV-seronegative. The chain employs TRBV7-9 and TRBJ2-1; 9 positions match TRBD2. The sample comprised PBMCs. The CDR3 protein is CASSPMAGGYNEQFF. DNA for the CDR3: TGTGCCAGCAGCCCCATGGCGGGGGGGTACAATGAGCAGTTCTTC.